These 13 T cell receptor beta chains were all obtained from the same sample, sequenced in a study of shared clonotypes between healthy human individuals. This table comes from immunoSEQ multiplex PCR, and its TCRdb copy is limited to in-frame clones, with some not included. The data hold under 750,000 clones, with 72% observed a single time. The sample was memory CD4+ T cells sorted from blood. Subset reported: CD45RA-negative fraction. These receptors came from a woman aged 30 to 39 in good health.

As DNA, the CDR3 is TGCGCCAGCAAAGGGTCGGGGCTTGGAAACACCATATATTTT. Its translation is CASKGSGLGNTIYF. The chain joins TRBV5-1 to TRBJ1-3, with D possibly TRBD1 on 5 matching bases. With 6 bases removed from V and 3 bases from J, the gap between germline ends came to 13 bases. The CDR3 is made up of 14 amino acids. Germline V gene lookup returns CDR1 SGHRS and CDR2 YFSETQ.

J is TRBJ2-3 and V is TRBV4-2; D remains ambiguous. CDR3 length: 15 amino acids. The germline V gene has CDR1 LGHNA and CDR2 YNFKEQ. Trimming stripped 4 bases from V and 0 bases from J, with 11 bases between. Here the CDR3 reads CASSPPVASTDTQYF. The CDR3 nucleotides read TGTGCCAGCAGCCCGCCCGTAGCCAGCACAGATACGCAGTATTTT.

This clone was detected once. V and J are TRBV14 and TRBJ2-1, with 12 positions matching TRBD2. Trimming at V came to 4 bases and at J to 7 bases, leaving 5 bases not matched to a gene. Germline CDR1 and CDR2: SGHDN and FVKESK. The CDR3 has 15 residues. CDR3: CASSPGLAGRNEQFF. DNA of the CDR3: TGTGCCAGCAGCCCTGGACTAGCGGGACGAAATGAGCAGTTCTTC.

This clone appeared a few times. The rearrangement uses TRBV6-5 and TRBJ2-5, with D uncertain. The CDR3 extends over 14 amino acids. From germline, CDR1 is MNHEY and CDR2 SVGAGI. With 0 bases removed from V and 3 bases from J, the gap between germline ends came to 8 bases. Here the CDR3 reads CASSYSRREETQYF. Written as DNA, the CDR3 is TGTGCCAGCAGTTACTCGAGAAGAGAAGAGACCCAGTACTTC.

In this sample, this clone turned up a few times. This chain joins TRBV11-2 and TRBJ2-4; 9 nucleotides align to TRBD1. V was pared by 5 bases and J by 5 bases, with 7 bases of the junction left unmatched. The CDR3 length is 15 residues. Germline-derived CDR1 and CDR2 are SGHAT and FQNNGV. The CDR3 region has the DNA TGTGCCAGCAGCGAACAGGGGGCTGGCGAAAACATTCAGTACTTC. Amino acid sequence: CASSEQGAGENIQYF.

The chain combines TRBV7-8 with TRBJ1-2; no definite D call. Per germline, CDR1 SGHVS and CDR2 FQNEAQ. The CDR3 spans 14 residues. V lost 6 bases to trimming and J lost 7 bases, with 18 bases between them. The CDR3 here is CASSQPEDSAGYTF. In nucleotides, the CDR3 is TGTGCCAGCAGTCAACCCGAGGATTCGGCTGGCTACACCTTC.

The chain employs TRBV4-1 and TRBJ1-2, with D possibly being TRBD1 (6 bases). This CDR3 comprises 13 residues. Trimming took off 4 bases at V and 4 bases at J, with 10 bases between the two ends. The germline V gene has CDR1 MGHRA and CDR2 YSYEKL. Here the CDR3 reads CASSLGQSYGYTF. The CDR3 nucleotides are TGCGCCAGCAGCCTCGGACAGTCCTATGGCTACACCTTC.

The V call is TRBV2, the J call TRBJ1-2; 7 bases map to TRBD1. Germline loops: CDR1 SNHLY, CDR2 FYNNEI. Losses at the gene ends were 4 bases for V and 1 base for J; bases not matched to a gene: 6. The CDR3 length is 15 residues. Here the CDR3 reads CASSASQGLNYGYTF. DNA of the CDR3: TGTGCCAGCAGTGCCTCACAGGGGCTTAACTATGGCTACACCTTC.

The chain joins TRBV28 to TRBJ1-1; D is possibly TRBD1 (6 bases). This CDR3 region has 14 residues. The germline CDR1 and CDR2 sequences are MDHEN and SYDVKM. The V and J ends lost 6 bases and 3 bases respectively, with 14 bases between them. The CDR3 is CASRGPGVDTEAFF. The CDR3 region has the DNA TGTGCCAGCAGGGGGCCAGGGGTCGACACTGAAGCTTTCTTT.

This chain uses TRBV7-8 with TRBJ1-3; 7 nucleotides agree with TRBD1. CDR3 size: 14 residues. CDR1 is SGHVS, CDR2 FQNEAQ, per germline. Unmatched junction bases numbered 3, after V lost 5 bases and J lost 2 bases. Here the CDR3 reads CASSPQGPGNTIYF. CDR3 nucleotides: TGTGCCAGCAGCCCACAGGGGCCTGGAAACACCATATATTTT.

This chain connects TRBV6-5 to TRBJ2-1, with 11 bases identical to TRBD2. Trimming removed 7 bases from V and 8 bases from J; junction bases left unmatched: 10. Looked up from germline, CDR1 is MNHEY and CDR2 is SVGAGI. This CDR3 comprises 15 residues. Here the CDR3 DNA reads TGTGCCAGCACCACACTAGCGGGAGCTATCCATGAGCAGTTCTTC. It yields the protein CASTTLAGAIHEQFF.

The V call is TRBV19, the J call TRBJ2-7; TRBD1 agrees at 8 bases. The length of the CDR3 is 15 residues. Germline CDR1 LNHDA, CDR2 SQIVND (reference sequence). Trimming removed 3 bases from V and 2 bases from J; junction bases left unmatched: 6. CDR3 region: CASSMDRAGPYEQYF. Here the CDR3 DNA reads TGTGCCAGTAGTATGGACAGGGCTGGCCCCTACGAGCAGTACTTC.

CDR3 nucleotides: TGTGCCAGCAGCTTAGTACTAGCGCGCGAGCAGTACTTC. This translates into CASSLVLAREQYF. This rearrangement joins TRBV4-2 to TRBJ2-7; the match to TRBD2 covers 7 bases. The CDR3 runs to 13 residues. V gave up 5 bases and J gave up 6 bases; unmatched junction bases: 7. Per germline, CDR1 LGHNA and CDR2 YNFKEQ.